This TCR beta chain originates from a study of T cell repertoires in cytomegalovirus infection. As for the study in general: CMV epitopes in the study were HLA-C-restricted (recently identified) and HLA-B-restricted (well studied). A matching HLA type, together with CMV infection, was signaled by public TCR beta signatures.

This CDR3 comprises 12 residues. Trimming pared 8 bases from V and 2 bases from J, leaving 8 bases between. Points on this clonotype: Its antigen remains unknown.

The study's findings and limits: HLA-C-restricted CMV clonotypes gave the most frequent clonotype in two of eight donors.

TCRdb reprocessed the reads with MiXCR, giving one entry per CDR3 protein. The sample records roughly 920,000 distinct CDR3 sequences, approximately 31% being singletons. The specimen comprised cultured CD8+ T cells from PBMCs, sampled from culture after CMV antigen stimulation. The TCR originated in a human donor in good health (CMV status not recorded). Some clones in this sample may be carry-over from other donors' samples. V gene TRBV12-3 or TRBV12-4 combines with J gene TRBJ2-3; TRBD1 might be the D (5 bases). DNA for the CDR3: TGTGCCAGCGGGGCCCTCACAGATACGCAGTATTTT. Its protein is CASGALTDTQYF.